The 25 T cell receptor beta chains listed next were all sequenced from one sample in a study of Ad26.COV2.S vaccination and SARS-CoV-2 variants. As for treatment: over 15 received Ad26.COV2.S at low or high dose, single or two shots; several received placebo; per-sample allocation not given. The samples date from day 63 after the first vaccine or placebo injection. Assay: immunoSEQ multiplex PCR; the TCRdb copy retains only in-frame clones and omits some. The data show around 400,000 clones, about 88% seen once. The specimen comprised peripheral blood, sampled in a trial of Ad26.COV2.S vaccine versus placebo. Receptor source: a person between 18 and 59 years old who received the Ad26.COV2.S COVID-19 vaccine or a placebo.

The chain recombines TRBV5-1 with TRBJ2-1; no firm D call. Germline V CDR1 and CDR2: SGHRS, YFSETQ. The CDR3 runs 17 residues. The V end lost 0 bases, the J end lost 4 bases, and 17 bases lay between the germline ends. The CDR3 DNA is TGCGCCAGCAGCTTGGCTTTAGCACAGCTTAGGTACAATGAGCAGTTCTTC. Its translation: CASSLALAQLRYNEQFF.

The gene calls are TRBV4-1 and TRBJ1-6, with D unresolved. The V gene lost 1 base and the J gene lost 8 bases, with 6 bases spanning the gap. CDR3 size: 13 residues. Germline V gene sequence: CDR1 MGHRA, CDR2 YSYEKL. CDR3 DNA sequence: TGCGCCAGCAGCCAAGGTGGTGATTCACCCCTCCACTTT. It specifies CASSQGGDSPLHF.

The chain joins TRBV11-2 to TRBJ2-7; no clear D gene. This CDR3 contains 12 residues. CDR1 SGHAT and CDR2 FQNNGV come from the germline V gene. V dropped 5 bases and J dropped 3 bases, with 8 bases sitting between them. CDR3 DNA: TGTGCCAGCAGCACCATCGGCTACGAGCAGTACTTC. As protein: CASSTIGYEQYF.

A single count supports this clone. The chain links TRBV18 to TRBJ2-1, with D perhaps matching TRBD1 or TRBD2 (6 bases each). V lost 3 bases and J 3 bases, leaving 12 bases between the germline ends. CDR1 is KGHSH, CDR2 LQKENI, per germline. This CDR3 is 15 amino acids long. CDR3 loop: CASSPPGGGYNEQFF. DNA for the CDR3: TGTGCCAGCTCACCTCCCGGGGGCGGCTACAATGAGCAGTTCTTC.

The J gene is TRBJ2-5, the V gene TRBV2, with TRBD1 identical over 9 bases. V lost 4 bases and J lost 5; bases outside the gene matches: 8. This CDR3 region has 15 residues. Per germline, CDR1 SNHLY and CDR2 FYNNEI. CDR3 sequence reads: CASSVTGTGYETQYF. CDR3 nucleotide sequence: TGTGCCAGCAGTGTAACCGGGACAGGGTATGAGACCCAGTACTTC.

The CDR3 loop reads CASSRGQNYEQYF. The CDR3, as DNA: TGTGCCAGCAGCCGGGGACAAAACTACGAGCAGTACTTC. The chain couples TRBV5-5 to TRBJ2-7, with TRBD1 as a possible D gene (6 bases). This CDR3 is built from 13 residues. The ends were cut back, 4 bases at V and 3 bases at J, with 11 bases in the middle. CDR1 is SGHKS and CDR2 is YYEKEE in the germline V gene (reference sequence).

This chain uses TRBV3-1 (or the pseudogene TRBV3-2) with TRBJ2-7, with TRBD2 matching over 8 bases. V trimming: 2 bases; J trimming: 2 bases; junction bases outside the gene matches: 2. The CDR3 sequence is 14 residues long. Germline V CDR1 and CDR2: LGHDT, YNNKEL (reference sequence). The CDR3 DNA reads as TGTGCCAGCAGCCAACCCGGGAGGGCCTACGAGCAGTACTTC. Translating it yields CASSQPGRAYEQYF.

This chain joins TRBV19 and TRBJ2-1; D unclear. With 6 bases removed from V and 9 bases from J, the gap between germline ends came to 9 bases. The CDR3 contains 11 residues. In germline, CDR1 is LNHDA, CDR2 SQIVND (reference sequence). CDR3 in DNA: TGTGCCAGTAGAAAGGGTAGTGAGCAGTTCTTC. Its protein is CASRKGSEQFF.

DNA for the CDR3: TGTGCCAGCAGACGACAGGGAACAGGCACTGAAGCTTTCTTT. Protein product: CASRRQGTGTEAFF. V and J are TRBV6-5 and TRBJ1-1; the match to TRBD1 covers 7 bases. Germline CDR1 reads MNHEY; CDR2 reads SVGAGI. V shed 6 bases, J shed 4 bases, and the junction held 8 bases outside the gene matches. This CDR3 is built from 14 residues.

The rearrangement links TRBV28 to TRBJ1-2; a weak D match, TRBD1 (5 bases). Germline V lookup: CDR1 MDHEN, CDR2 SYDVKM. There are 14 residues in the CDR3. Trimming removed 5 bases from V and 5 bases from J, with 15 bases in between. CDR3: CASSAAGPLYGYTF. In DNA form, the CDR3 reads TGTGCCAGCAGTGCGGCAGGGCCGCTTTATGGCTACACCTTC.

This chain joins TRBV11-3 and TRBJ2-7, with 7 positions matching TRBD2. In germline, CDR1 is SGHNT, CDR2 YENEEA. V trimming: 5 bases; J trimming: 1 base; junction bases outside the gene matches: 8. The CDR3 covers 15 residues. CDR3 coding DNA: TGTGCCAGCAGCCCCAGGGCTAGCGGATCCTACGAGCAGTACTTC. Protein product: CASSPRASGSYEQYF.

V is TRBV19 and J is TRBJ1-1; D unresolved. The germline V and J ends were trimmed by 7 bases and 1 base, with 10 bases remaining between them. The CDR3 runs to 13 residues. The V gene's germline CDR1 is LNHDA and CDR2 SQIVND (reference sequence). The CDR3 DNA sequence: TGTGCCAGTACCGCGACACAGAACACTGAAGCTTTCTTT. As protein: CASTATQNTEAFF.

The chain couples TRBV9 to TRBJ2-3; 11 bases line up with TRBD1. Germline CDR1 SGDLS, CDR2 YYNGEE. Trimming cost V 0 bases and J 1 base; bases outside gene matches: 4. This CDR3 has 17 residues. The CDR3 bases are TGTGCCAGCAGCGTAGTCGGGGACAGGGGGGGCACAGATACGCAGTATTTT. Its protein product is CASSVVGDRGGTDTQYF.

This clone is a singleton in its sample. The chain is built from TRBV20-1 and TRBJ2-7; possible D gene TRBD2, 6 bases. The V end was cut by 3 bases, the J end by 0 bases, with 9 bases between. The CDR3 loop spans 13 amino acids. Germline loops: CDR1 DFQATT, CDR2 SNEGSKA (reference sequence). CDR3 region: CSASSGSSYEQYF. CDR3 nucleotide sequence: TGCAGTGCTAGTAGCGGCAGCTCCTACGAGCAGTACTTC.

The V call is TRBV9, the J call TRBJ1-1; maybe TRBD1 (5 bases). V lost 0 bases, J lost 7 bases, and 16 bases lay in between. The length of the CDR3 is 15 residues. Germline V CDR1 and CDR2: SGDLS, YYNGEE. Here the CDR3 reads CASSVAGDPIGEAFF. As DNA, the CDR3 is TGTGCCAGCAGCGTAGCTGGGGACCCGATTGGTGAAGCTTTCTTT.

The V gene is TRBV7-3, the J gene TRBJ2-2; perhaps TRBD1 as D (5 bases). Germline assignment: CDR1 SGHTA and CDR2 FQGTGA. The CDR3 covers 16 residues. Trimming removed 1 base from V and 4 bases from J, with 13 bases in between. The DNA for the CDR3 is TGTGCCAGCAGCTTAATGACTGGGGCCCGCACCGGGGAGCTGTTTTTT. Translating it yields CASSLMTGARTGELFF.

The V gene is TRBV30, the J gene TRBJ2-6; possibly TRBD1 for D (5 bases). Trimming cost V 4 bases and J 1 base, with 11 bases left between them. CDR3 length: 15 amino acids. CDR1 and CDR2 from the germline V gene are GTSNPN and SVGIG (reference sequence). CDR3 residues: CAWTLGVSGANVLTF. The CDR3 DNA reads TGTGCCTGGACCCTAGGGGTATCTGGGGCCAACGTCCTGACTTTC.

The chain has TRBV12-3 or TRBV12-4 and TRBJ2-7, with a tentative D call TRBD1 (5 bases). This CDR3 region has 13 residues. V lost 1 base to trimming and J lost 2 bases, with 6 bases between them. The CDR3 DNA sequence: TGTGCCAGCAGTTTAGACAGGACCTACGAGCAGTACTTC. Translating it yields CASSLDRTYEQYF.

V is TRBV2 and J is TRBJ1-2; 7 bases agree with TRBD1. J was trimmed by 4 bases and V by 6 bases; bases with no gene match: 5. CDR3 length: 13 amino acids. Germline CDR1 and CDR2: SNHLY and FYNNEI. CDR3 sequence reads: CASSQRGPYGYTF. In DNA form, the CDR3 reads TGTGCCAGCAGCCAAAGGGGGCCCTATGGCTACACCTTC.

This chain links TRBV9 with TRBJ2-4, with D tentatively TRBD2 (5 bases). Germline V gene data show CDR1 as SGDLS and CDR2 as YYNGEE. CDR3 length: 13 amino acids. The V end was cut by 0 bases, the J end by 5 bases, with 6 bases between. The CDR3 sequence: CASSVAGENIQYF. DNA for the CDR3: TGTGCCAGCAGCGTAGCCGGGGAAAACATTCAGTACTTC. The variable domain in full, completed from reference TRBV9 and TRBJ2-4, reads DSGVTQTPKHLITATGQRVTLRCSPRSGDLSVYWYQQSLDQGLQFLIQYYNGEERAKGNILERFSAQQFPDLHSELNLSSLELGDSALYFCASSVAGENIQYFGAGTRLSVL.

This chain uses TRBV18 with TRBJ1-1, with D possibly TRBD1 on 6 matching bases. The CDR3 extends over 15 amino acids. The V gene lost 4 bases and the J gene lost 1 base, with 13 bases spanning the gap. CDR1 and CDR2 from the germline V gene are KGHSH and LQKENI. The CDR3 region has the DNA TGTGCCAGCTCACTGACCTCGACAGGGAACACTGAAGCTTTCTTT. Translation gives CASSLTSTGNTEAFF.

This clone was detected only once. The chain uses TRBV19 and TRBJ2-5; TRBD1 agrees at 10 bases. From germline, CDR1 is LNHDA and CDR2 SQIVND (reference sequence). The CDR3 contains 16 residues. The V and J ends lost 5 bases and 4 bases, in that order; junction bases with no gene match: 10. The CDR3 coding sequence is TGTGCCAGTAGTTCACCGCGGACAGGGGGTGGAGAGACCCAGTACTTC. Protein: CASSSPRTGGGETQYF.

This clone came up once. The chain has TRBV28 and TRBJ2-1, with D perhaps TRBD1 or TRBD2 (5 bases each). The CDR3 has 13 residues. Looked up from germline, CDR1 is MDHEN and CDR2 is SYDVKM. V gave up 8 bases and J gave up 4 bases, with 12 bases separating them. The CDR3 coding sequence is TGTGCCAGCGGGACGACCGTGTACAATGAGCAGTTCTTC. Translated: CASGTTVYNEQFF.

This chain joins TRBV11-3 and TRBJ2-5; 9 bases match TRBD2. The J segment lost 9 bases and the V segment lost 3 bases, leaving 8 bases of the junction unmatched. CDR1 and CDR2 (germline): SGHNT, YENEEA. The CDR3 covers 14 residues. DNA for the CDR3: TGTGCCAGCAGCTTGGGGGGAGGCGGGAGGGCCCAGTACTTC. Its translation is CASSLGGGGRAQYF.

The V and J genes are TRBV5-5 and TRBJ2-2, with D perhaps being TRBD1 or TRBD2 (5 bases each). V lost 5 bases and J lost 0, with 11 bases in between. Per the germline V gene, CDR1 is SGHKS and CDR2 is YYEKEE (reference sequence). CDR3 length: 15 residues. CDR3 in DNA: TGTGCCAGCAGAACGGGACCTTCGAACACCGGGGAGCTGTTTTTT. Encoded protein: CASRTGPSNTGELFF.